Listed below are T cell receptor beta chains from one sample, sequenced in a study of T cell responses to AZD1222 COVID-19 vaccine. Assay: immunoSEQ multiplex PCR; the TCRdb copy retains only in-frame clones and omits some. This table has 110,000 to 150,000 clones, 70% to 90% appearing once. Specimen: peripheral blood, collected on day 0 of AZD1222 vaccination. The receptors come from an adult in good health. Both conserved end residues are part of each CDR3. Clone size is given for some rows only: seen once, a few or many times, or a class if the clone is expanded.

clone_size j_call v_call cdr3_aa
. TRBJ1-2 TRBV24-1 CATSDLRQTYGYTF
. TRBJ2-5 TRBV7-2 CASSLNNNNWETQYF
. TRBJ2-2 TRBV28 CASSLSGTANTGELFF
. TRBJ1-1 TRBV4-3 CASSQGFGGFDTEAFF
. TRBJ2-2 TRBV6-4 CASSQGLAGAPDGELFF
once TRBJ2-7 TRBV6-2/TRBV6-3 CASSWGKRLGEQYF
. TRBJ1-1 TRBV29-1 CSVDGLRGRQNTEAFF
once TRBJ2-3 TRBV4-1 CASSQEGWGTDTQYF
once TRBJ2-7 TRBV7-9 CASSLFFGAGTGNYEQYF
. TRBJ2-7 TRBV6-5 CASSTGQGLGEQYF
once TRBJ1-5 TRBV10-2 CASSPAYSNQPQHF
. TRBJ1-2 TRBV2 CASSEVWGAEGGYTF
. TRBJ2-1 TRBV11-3 CASSPNAGTGGLGQYNEQFF
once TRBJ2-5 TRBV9 CASSVGGYTQETQYF
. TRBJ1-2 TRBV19 CASSTRSVGLGYTF
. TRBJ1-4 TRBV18 CASSPPSQGNEKLFF
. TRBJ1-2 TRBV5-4 CASSAAGGVGNYGYTF
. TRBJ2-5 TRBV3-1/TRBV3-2 CASSQIARTGQETQYF
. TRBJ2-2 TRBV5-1 CASSLSTNTGELFF
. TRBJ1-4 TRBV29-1 CSVYNREGEKLFF
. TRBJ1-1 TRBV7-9 CASKGRQNTEAFF
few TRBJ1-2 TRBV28 CASRIMGQGINYGYTF
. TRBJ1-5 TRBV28 CASIGGDRGDQPQHF
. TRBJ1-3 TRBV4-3 CASSQGRGESGNTIYF
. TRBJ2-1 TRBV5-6 CASSGLASTSSYNEQFF
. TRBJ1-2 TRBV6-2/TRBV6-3 CASSSHARGGYTF
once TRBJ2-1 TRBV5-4 CASSSNPSGHGEQFF
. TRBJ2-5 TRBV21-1 CASSTKLEREETQYF
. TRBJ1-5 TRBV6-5 CASTKTGGNQPQHF
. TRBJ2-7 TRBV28 CASSPGKGVSYEQYF
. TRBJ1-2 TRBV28 CASSLRSFGRTATNYGYTF
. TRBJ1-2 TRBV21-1 CASSMTGTLYGYTF
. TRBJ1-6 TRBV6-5 CASSYRRGSPLHF
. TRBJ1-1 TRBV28 CASGTRLDTEAFF
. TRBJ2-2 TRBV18 CASSPGELFF
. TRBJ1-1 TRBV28 CASSHTLQGTEAFF
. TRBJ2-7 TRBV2 CASSDRVSYEQYF
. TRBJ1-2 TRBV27 CASSLRQGIFYGYTF
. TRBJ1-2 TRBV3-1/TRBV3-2 CASSQDQEGRPTNYGYTF
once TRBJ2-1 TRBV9 CASSVAGDRGSEQFF
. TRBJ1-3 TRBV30 CAWSPLHSGNTIYF
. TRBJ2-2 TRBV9 CASSVGVGEGELGELFF
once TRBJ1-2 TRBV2 CASARGHGYTF
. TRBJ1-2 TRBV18 CASSPPNQPPPTLSAYGYTF
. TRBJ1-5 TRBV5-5 CASSSRQGLNQPQHF
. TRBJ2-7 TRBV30 CAWSAFGTSGRVKNEQYF
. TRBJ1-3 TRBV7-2 CASSATRGLGSGNTIYF
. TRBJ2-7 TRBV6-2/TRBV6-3 CASSRRPGHMSYEQYF
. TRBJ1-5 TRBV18 CASSPRGDQPQHF
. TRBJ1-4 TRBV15 CATSRLTVGDEKLFF
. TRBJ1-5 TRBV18 CASSPGVQPQHF
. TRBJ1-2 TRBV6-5 CASSYEMAGGYTF
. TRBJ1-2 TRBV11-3 CAIRQGKDGYTF
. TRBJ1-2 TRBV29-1 CSVRTFRDRDNYGYTF
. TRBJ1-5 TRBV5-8 CASSLFSGTYSNQPQHF
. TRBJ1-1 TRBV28 CASRHYRGTEAFF
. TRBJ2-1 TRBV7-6 CASSSTGTSGSDVATGEQFF
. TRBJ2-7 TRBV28 CASNRDRGHEQYF